The 20 T cell receptor beta chains reported below all come from one sample, sequenced in a study of T-cell memory formation after mild COVID-19. Each CDR3 protein gets one entry after TCRdb re-called the 5' RACE reads with MiXCR. The table includes about 140,000 distinct CDR3 sequences, about 14% detected once. Material: PBMCs or a T cell subset sorted from them (not recorded which). Source of these receptors: an adult woman who had mild COVID-19 (a few samples of this study predate the infection). Cell type and time point are not known.

The rearrangement links TRBV9 to TRBJ2-3; 8 bases line up with TRBD2. The junction had 8 bases not matched to a gene; V was cut back by 3 bases and J by 5 bases. Germline values: CDR1 SGDLS, CDR2 YYNGEE. CDR3 length: 15 residues. CDR3 nucleotide sequence: TGTGCCAGCAGCGCCCTGGGACTAGTCCAAGATACGCAGTATTTT. As protein: CASSALGLVQDTQYF.

This sequence joins TRBV27 and TRBJ1-1; no reliable D call. V lost 2 bases and J 1 base, leaving 11 bases between the germline ends. There are 15 residues in the CDR3. In germline, CDR1 is MNHEY, CDR2 SMNVEV (reference sequence). For the CDR3, the DNA is TGTGCCAGCAGTTTAGCCGGACTGGGGAACACTGAAGCTTTCTTT. Protein sequence: CASSLAGLGNTEAFF.

V is TRBV11-3 and J is TRBJ2-3; D possibly corresponds to TRBD1 (7 bases). Germline loops: CDR1 SGHNT, CDR2 YENEEA. Trimming left V 5 bases short and J 4 bases short, with 10 bases between. This CDR3 spans 13 amino acids. CDR3 nucleotides: TGTGCCAGCAGCCCCAGGGGGGCAGATACGCAGTATTTT. Translating gives CASSPRGADTQYF.

This clonotype has a handful of counts. The rearrangement joins TRBV12-3 or TRBV12-4 to TRBJ2-1, with D perhaps given as TRBD1 or TRBD2 (5 bases each). This CDR3 has 13 amino acids. The ends were cut back, 7 bases at V and 4 bases at J, with 11 bases in the middle. In DNA form, the CDR3 reads TGTGCCAGCACGGGGCAGCTTTACAATGAGCAGTTCTTC. Translation gives CASTGQLYNEQFF.

This clonotype was recorded at least ten times. The chain carries TRBV4-1 and TRBJ2-7, with D tentatively TRBD1 (6 bases). V was shortened by 0 bases and J by 0 bases, with 12 bases between the two germline ends. Germline loops: CDR1 MGHRA, CDR2 YSYEKL. This CDR3 spans 16 amino acids. CDR3 amino acids: CASSQDDRSASYEQYF. DNA for the CDR3: TGCGCCAGCAGCCAAGACGACAGGAGTGCCTCCTACGAGCAGTACTTC.

This sequence joins TRBV6-2 or TRBV6-3 and TRBJ2-2; no clear D. The V and J ends lost 4 bases and 4 bases respectively, with 10 bases between them. CDR3 length: 14 residues. Germline loops: CDR1 MNHEY, CDR2 SVGEGT. DNA for the CDR3: TGTGCCAGCAGTTCAGTCTCAAGCACCGGGGAGCTGTTTTTT. Translating gives CASSSVSSTGELFF.

The chain joins TRBV24-1 to TRBJ2-1; 10 bases agree with TRBD2. J gave up 2 bases and V 4 bases, and 4 bases lay outside the gene matches. The CDR3 spans 16 residues. Germline CDR1 reads KGHDR; CDR2 reads SFDVKD. The CDR3 region has the DNA TGTGCCACCAGTGACCCTACTAGCGGGGCCTACAATGAGCAGTTCTTC. As protein: CATSDPTSGAYNEQFF.

The sample holds a few counts of this clonotype. The chain links TRBV4-1 to TRBJ2-7; 11 nucleotides align to TRBD2. Germline assignment: CDR1 MGHRA and CDR2 YSYEKL. The length of the CDR3 is 18 residues. With 0 bases clipped from V and 5 bases from J, the junction kept 12 bases outside the gene matches. Here the CDR3 DNA reads TGCGCCAGCAGCCAAGATCCTCCCCCGGGACTAGCGGTTGACGAGCAGTACTTC. Encoded protein: CASSQDPPPGLAVDEQYF.

In its sample, this clonotype was seen a few times. V gene TRBV12-3 or TRBV12-4 combines with J gene TRBJ1-3; D remains ambiguous. V was shortened by 3 bases and J by 6 bases, with 6 bases between the two germline ends. CDR3 length: 12 amino acids. Here the CDR3 reads CASSFLVNTIYF. In nucleotides, the CDR3 is TGTGCCAGCAGTTTTCTTGTAAACACCATATATTTT.

This clonotype came up a few times. The chain joins TRBV12-3 or TRBV12-4 to TRBJ1-1; D is perhaps TRBD1 (6 bases). The CDR3 has 14 residues. V lost 3 bases and J 11 bases, leaving 19 bases between the germline ends. This chain's CDR3 is CASSFPLSGTGAFF. The CDR3 DNA sequence: TGTGCCAGCAGTTTCCCACTTTCGGGCACAGGGGCTTTCTTT.

This clonotype occurred a few times. V and J are TRBV2 and TRBJ1-3; D unclear. The V gene's germline CDR1 is SNHLY and CDR2 FYNNEI. This CDR3 is 16 amino acids long. V was clipped by 4 bases and J by 4 bases, with 17 bases between them. This chain's CDR3 is CASSVLVQRGGNTIYF. The CDR3 region has the DNA TGTGCCAGCAGTGTTTTAGTCCAACGAGGAGGAAACACCATATATTTT.

The rearrangement uses TRBV7-3 and TRBJ2-7; 7 bases line up with TRBD2. V shed 5 bases and J 9 bases; nucleotides not matched to a gene: 10. Germline values: CDR1 SGHTA, CDR2 FQGTGA. CDR3 length: 13 amino acids. The CDR3 loop reads CASSSGISTWQYF. The CDR3 bases are TGTGCCAGCAGCAGCGGGATTAGTACGTGGCAGTACTTC.

V gene TRBV4-2 combines with J gene TRBJ2-3; 10 nucleotides line up with TRBD2. J lost 1 base, V lost 0 bases, and 7 bases had no gene match. CDR3 length: 18 amino acids. The V gene's germline CDR1 is LGHNA and CDR2 YNFKEQ. The CDR3 sequence: CASSQDPYLAGGTDTQYF. The CDR3 DNA reads as TGTGCCAGCAGCCAAGATCCCTATCTAGCGGGGGGCACAGATACGCAGTATTTT.

This clonotype was seen only a few times. This sequence joins TRBV7-6 and TRBJ2-1, with D perhaps matching TRBD2 (5 bases). Per the germline V gene, CDR1 is SGHVS and CDR2 is FNYEAQ. The CDR3 length is 16 residues. The V end was cut by 5 bases, the J end by 6 bases, with 20 bases between. This chain's CDR3 is CASSGPEGIDLNEQFF. For the CDR3, the DNA is TGTGCCAGCAGCGGTCCTGAGGGTATTGACCTCAATGAGCAGTTCTTC.

A few counts support this clonotype. The rearrangement links TRBV20-1 to TRBJ2-7, with a possible D match to TRBD1 (5 bases). Germline V gives CDR1 DFQATT, CDR2 SNEGSKA (reference sequence). This CDR3 spans 14 amino acids. Trimming took 6 bases from V and 1 from J, leaving 16 bases between them. The CDR3 nucleotides read TGCAGTGCCGATGGGGCGGTTGAATCCTACGAGCAGTACTTC. Its translation is CSADGAVESYEQYF.

CDR3 sequence (DNA): TGCAGTGCTAGCCGTTTGTCAGTATTAATCGGCTCGAGCTCCTACAATGAGCAGTTCTTC. Translating gives CSASRLSVLIGSSSYNEQFF. The rearrangement uses TRBV20-1 and TRBJ2-1; no reliable D call. CDR3 length equals 20 residues. The germline V gene has CDR1 DFQATT and CDR2 SNEGSKA (reference sequence). V gave up 3 bases and J gave up 0 bases, with 27 bases separating them.

The chain couples TRBV20-1 to TRBJ2-7; perhaps TRBD2 as D (7 bases). Germline V CDR1 and CDR2: DFQATT, SNEGSKA (reference sequence). Trimming pared 1 base from V and 5 bases from J, leaving 15 bases between. The CDR3 has 14 residues. The CDR3 is CSARGIAGAHEQYF. As DNA, the CDR3 is TGCAGTGCTAGAGGCATTGCGGGGGCCCACGAGCAGTACTTC.

This clonotype has ten or more counts. V usage is TRBV5-5 and J usage is TRBJ2-5; the D gene could be TRBD1 or TRBD2 (5 bases each). The ends were cut back, 0 bases at V and 5 bases at J, with 14 bases in the middle. The V gene's germline CDR1 is SGHKS and CDR2 YYEKEE (reference sequence). The CDR3 is 15 amino acids. DNA of the CDR3: TGTGCCAGCAGCTTGGAGGAGAGGGGATGGGAGACCCAGTACTTC. Translating it yields CASSLEERGWETQYF. Full variable domain (outside the CDR3, taken from reference TRBV5-5 and TRBJ2-5): DAGVTQSPTHLIKTRGQQVTLRCSPISGHKSVSWYQQVLGQGPQFIFQYYEKEERGRGNFPDRFSARQFPNYSSELNVNALLLGDSALYLCASSLEERGWETQYFGPGTRLLVL.

The chain recombines TRBV12-3 or TRBV12-4 with TRBJ2-2, with a tentative D call TRBD1 (5 bases). The CDR3 has 15 amino acids. The V and J ends lost 5 bases and 4 bases respectively, with 14 bases between them. DNA of the CDR3: TGTGCCAGCAGTCCGAAGGGGATGGGCACCGGGGAGCTGTTTTTT. It encodes CASSPKGMGTGELFF.

The gene calls are TRBV7-9 and TRBJ2-3; 7 nucleotides line up with TRBD2. Germline V CDR1 and CDR2: SEHNR, FQNEAQ (reference sequence). CDR3 size: 18 residues. The J segment lost 5 bases and the V segment lost 4 bases, leaving 18 bases of the junction unmatched. The chain's CDR3 is CASSSLYGGGVSGDTQYF. The CDR3 bases are TGTGCCAGCAGCTCTCTGTATGGCGGGGGAGTCTCAGGAGATACGCAGTATTTT. Together with reference TRBV7-9 and TRBJ2-3, the CDR3 gives the full variable domain: DTGVSQNPRHKITKRGQNVTFRCDPISEHNRLYWYRQTLGQGPEFLTYFQNEAQLEKSRLLSDRFSAERPKGSFSTLEIQRTEQGDSAMYLCASSSLYGGGVSGDTQYFGPGTRLTVL.